The source of this T cell receptor beta chain is a study of neurological immune-mediated disorders. In Maryland, USA, blood bank volunteers were the healthy controls. Notes on the study in general: Because no CDR3 amino acid sequences were shared across subjects by expanded clones, private repertoires were suggested in all groups. HTLV-1-associated myelopathy led in TCR clonal expansion, while multiple sclerosis ranked lowest, below healthy controls.

This CDR3 is built from 16 residues. Germline V lookup: CDR1 DFQATT, CDR2 SNEGSKA (reference sequence). J lost 0 bases, V lost 4 bases, and 10 bases had no gene match. cDNA was made by 5'RACE with 10-nucleotide random UMIs. MiXCR, applied by TCRdb to the 5' RACE reads, yields one record per CDR3 protein. The data hold tens of thousands of distinct CDR3 sequences, with approximately 17% observed a single time. On this clonotype: The antigen is unknown.

This clonotype was sampled from a woman aged 40 to 50 in good health. Sequenced material: PBMCs. This chain uses TRBV20-1 with TRBJ2-5; 8 bases line up with TRBD1. Written as DNA, the CDR3 is TGCAGTGCTACCAACGCAGGGGGCCTGTACCAAGAGACCCAGTACTTC. Its protein product is CSATNAGGLYQETQYF.